The 2 T cell receptor beta chains given below trace back to one sample, sequenced in a study of blood T cells in healthy people across ages. The authors ran a second PCR of about 7 to 12 cycles using a sample-barcoded 5' primer and a J-beta primer mix. TCRdb fed the 5' RACE reads into MiXCR, producing one record per CDR3 protein. This table has hundreds of thousands of distinct CDR3 sequences, roughly 20% appearing once. The sequenced sample consisted of blood. The source of these receptors is a man in his 70s in good health.

The chain combines TRBV6-5 with TRBJ1-2; D is unresolved. The CDR3 consists of 16 residues. In germline, CDR1 is MNHEY, CDR2 SVGAGI. V lost 2 bases and J 3 bases, leaving 16 bases between the germline ends. The CDR3 sequence is CASSYTNNGRYYGYTF. As DNA, the CDR3 is TGTGCCAGCAGTTACACGAACAACGGACGGTACTATGGCTACACCTTC.

This clonotype has just a few counts. The chain uses TRBV29-1 and TRBJ2-1, with TRBD2 matching 8 bases. Germline trimming cut 7 bases from V and 5 bases from J; bases unmatched to any gene: 13. CDR3 length: 15 residues. Germline V gene data show CDR1 as SQVTM and CDR2 as ANQGSEA. The CDR3 DNA reads TGCAGCGCTCGCGGACGGGGGGGCAAGGACAATGAGCAGTTCTTC. Translation gives CSARGRGGKDNEQFF.